This T cell receptor (beta chain) emerged from a study of OX40 agonist ivuxolimab in advanced cancers. Study as a whole: Patients were about 83% male with ages about 20 to 79, mean approximately 55. Prior therapy, whether anti-PD-1, anti-PD-L1 or anti-CTLA-4, was allowed, and under 50% had some. Three patients, one with hepatocellular carcinoma and two with cutaneous melanoma, achieved partial responses. Study-level points and caveats: CD4+ and CD8+ blood T cells expanded clonally by week 6 at 0.1 to 3.0 mg/kg.

Profiled with immunoSEQ multiplex PCR; TCRdb holds only in-frame clones, not every one. The data contain over 75,000 clones, about 83% of them singletons. A note on this clone: Its antigen is undetermined.

The specimen comprised CD4+ or CD8+ T cells sorted from blood, sampled in a trial of the OX40 agonist ivuxolimab. This receptor was taken from an adult with an advanced solid tumor such as melanoma, head and neck, liver or kidney cancer.

DNA for the CDR3: TGTGCCAGCAGGGATAGCGGGGGGGGCACAGATACGCAGTATTTT. Its protein is CASRDSGGGTDTQYF. The V and J genes are TRBV2 and TRBJ2-3; TRBD2 agrees at 11 bases. J was trimmed by 1 base and V by 6 bases; bases with no gene match: 3. This CDR3 is 15 amino acids long. CDR1 is SNHLY, CDR2 FYNNEI, per germline.